The T cell receptor beta chain under discussion was sequenced for a study of control samples from healthy donors and cancer patients. TCRdb's copy holds only in-frame clones and misses some; the assay was immunoSEQ multiplex PCR. Of about 44,000 clones detected, around 87% appear once; the ten largest clones hold roughly 10%. The junction had 2 bases not matched to a gene; V was cut back by 1 base and J by 3 bases. Germline loops: CDR1 SGHRS, CDR2 YFSETQ. The CDR3 is 15 residues long. Sequenced input: PBMCs. The rearrangement joins TRBV5-1 to TRBJ2-2; 8 bases are a match to TRBD2. This receptor was identified in a woman aged 60 to 75 with lung cancer. This CDR3 is CASSLTSGYTGELFF. The CDR3 bases are TGCGCCAGCAGCTTGACTAGCGGATACACCGGGGAGCTGTTTTTT.